This entry lists 21 T cell receptor beta chains sequenced from one sample in a study of shared clonotypes between healthy human individuals. Repertoires were generated with immunoSEQ multiplex PCR, while TCRdb's copy carries only in-frame clones and drops some. The profile shows 1,500,000 or so clones, approximately 96% of them singletons. The source material was naive CD4+ T cells sorted from blood. Regarding subset: CD45RA+ positively selected. The receptors derive from a man aged 30 to 45 in good health.

This sequence joins TRBV5-8 and TRBJ2-6, with D hard to call. Trimming cost V 3 bases and J 0 bases, with 13 bases left between them. This CDR3 contains 17 residues. Germline values: CDR1 SGHTS, CDR2 YDEGEE. DNA for the CDR3: TGTGCCAGCAGCTCCGGTGAAGGAGTCTCTGGGGCCAACGTCCTGACTTTC. Its protein is CASSSGEGVSGANVLTF. Drawing the rest from reference TRBV5-8 and TRBJ2-6, the complete variable domain is EAGVTQSPTHLIKTRGQQATLRCSPISGHTSVYWYQQALGLGLQFLLWYDEGEERNRGNFPPRFSGRQFPNYSSELNVNALELEDSALYLCASSSGEGVSGANVLTFGAGSRLTVL.

V and J are TRBV5-4 and TRBJ2-5; 8 bases fit TRBD1. V trimming: 4 bases; J trimming: 2 bases; junction bases outside the gene matches: 4. The CDR3 length is 14 residues. Germline values: CDR1 SGHNT, CDR2 YYREEE (reference sequence). CDR3 coding DNA: TGTGCCAGCAGCACCGGGACAGGACAAGAGACCCAGTACTTC. This gives the protein CASSTGTGQETQYF.

The J gene is TRBJ2-1, the V gene TRBV29-1, with 9 bases aligning to TRBD2. CDR1 is SQVTM, CDR2 ANQGSEA, per germline. This CDR3 has 18 residues. V was pared by 4 bases and J by 0 bases, with 13 bases of the junction left unmatched. As DNA, the CDR3 is TGCAGCGTTGTCCGTAGCGGGAGTCCCCTTAGCTCCTACAATGAGCAGTTCTTC. Its translation is CSVVRSGSPLSSYNEQFF.

The V and J genes are TRBV29-1 and TRBJ2-7; no definite D call. V was cut by 6 bases and J by 6 bases, with 9 bases left in between. Germline V CDR1 and CDR2: SQVTM, ANQGSEA. CDR3 length: 10 amino acids. This CDR3 reads CSVHFGEQYF. The CDR3, as DNA: TGCAGCGTCCATTTTGGCGAGCAGTACTTC.

This chain links TRBV4-3 with TRBJ2-2; tentative D call: TRBD1 (6 bases). Per germline, CDR1 LGHNA and CDR2 YSLEER. V was trimmed by 4 bases and J by 1 base, leaving 13 bases between them. The CDR3 has 16 residues. CDR3 protein: CASSLGTRLNTGELFF. CDR3 bases: TGCGCCAGCAGCCTTGGGACACGACTGAACACCGGGGAGCTGTTTTTT.

The chain recombines TRBV2 with TRBJ2-5; D may be TRBD1 or TRBD2 (5 bases each). V dropped 7 bases and J dropped 1 base, with 10 bases sitting between them. Germline lookup yields CDR1 SNHLY and CDR2 FYNNEI. CDR3 size: 13 residues. Here the CDR3 reads CASTRGTQETQYF. As DNA, the CDR3 is TGTGCCAGCACCCGAGGGACCCAAGAGACCCAGTACTTC. Full variable domain (rest looked up from reference TRBV2 and TRBJ2-5): EPEVTQTPSHQVTQMGQEVILRCVPISNHLYFYWYRQILGQKVEFLVSFYNNEISEKSEIFDDQFSVERPDGSNFTLKIRSTKLEDSAMYFCASTRGTQETQYFGPGTRLLVL.

This chain connects TRBV4-2 to TRBJ2-5; 7 bases agree with TRBD1. V shed 2 bases and J 5 bases; nucleotides not matched to a gene: 5. Germline CDR1 reads LGHNA; CDR2 reads YNFKEQ. The CDR3 is 14 amino acids. The CDR3 protein is CASSQPDREETQYF. In nucleotides, the CDR3 is TGTGCCAGCAGCCAACCTGACAGGGAGGAGACCCAGTACTTC.

This clone came up once. Different DNA sequences within this sample yield the same CDR3. CDR3 sequence: CASSPAGVSYNEQFF. The CDR3 DNA sequence: TGCGCCAGCAGCCCGGCGGGGGTTTCCTACAATGAGCAGTTCTTC. The genes are TRBV5-1 and TRBJ2-1; 7 bases align to TRBD2. J was trimmed by 1 base and V by 4 bases; bases with no gene match: 5. CDR3 length: 15 residues. Germline V CDR1 and CDR2: SGHRS, YFSETQ.

This chain joins TRBV9 and TRBJ1-2, with D uncertain. The ends were cut back, 4 bases at V and 4 bases at J, with 17 bases in the middle. This CDR3 is built from 15 residues. In germline, CDR1 is SGDLS, CDR2 YYNGEE. The CDR3 loop is CASSPTPKAGYGYTF. The CDR3, as DNA: TGTGCCAGCAGCCCGACGCCAAAAGCCGGCTATGGCTACACCTTC.

This clone has only a few counts. The rearrangement uses TRBV5-5 and TRBJ2-6, with D uncertain. V was cut by 0 bases and J by 2 bases, with 0 bases left in between. Germline V CDR1 and CDR2: SGHKS, YYEKEE (reference sequence). The CDR3 has 13 amino acids. This CDR3 is CASSLAGANVLTF. CDR3 nucleotide sequence: TGTGCCAGCAGCTTGGCTGGGGCCAACGTCCTGACTTTC.

The DNA of the CDR3 is TGTGCTTCATCCAGGACAGGGGCCGGAAATTTCTACGAGCAGTACTTC. It encodes CASSRTGAGNFYEQYF. V gene TRBV19 combines with J gene TRBJ2-7, with 9 bases identical to TRBD1. Germline assignment: CDR1 LNHDA and CDR2 SQIVND (reference sequence). The CDR3 runs 16 residues.

This sequence joins TRBV13 and TRBJ1-3; 8 bases are shared with TRBD1. CDR1 is PRHDT, CDR2 FYEKMQ, per germline (reference sequence). V shed 5 bases and J 0 bases; nucleotides not matched to a gene: 6. The CDR3 is 16 amino acids. The CDR3: CASSQGQGFSGNTIYF. The CDR3 region has the DNA TGTGCCAGCAGCCAAGGACAGGGCTTCTCTGGAAACACCATATATTTT.

V usage is TRBV2 and J usage is TRBJ2-7, with TRBD1 matching over 8 bases. The CDR3 sequence is 13 residues long. Germline lookup yields CDR1 SNHLY and CDR2 FYNNEI. The V segment lost 5 bases and the J segment 2 bases; nucleotides outside the gene matches: 2. CDR3 sequence (DNA): TGTGCCAGCAGTAGGGGACAGGCCTACGAGCAGTACTTC. Amino acids: CASSRGQAYEQYF.

The rearrangement joins TRBV5-1 to TRBJ1-1; D is perhaps TRBD1 (5 bases). CDR1 is SGHRS and CDR2 is YFSETQ in the germline V gene. CDR3 size: 15 residues. V lost 2 bases to trimming and J lost 0 bases, with 11 bases between them. As DNA, the CDR3 is TGCGCCAGCAGCTTACGGACAACTTTGAACACTGAAGCTTTCTTT. Translation gives CASSLRTTLNTEAFF.

This chain links TRBV6-5 with TRBJ2-7; the match to TRBD2 covers 11 bases. The V and J ends lost 5 bases and 4 bases, in that order; junction bases with no gene match: 4. The CDR3 spans 14 residues. Germline V gene sequence: CDR1 MNHEY, CDR2 SVGAGI. The CDR3 DNA follows: TGTGCCAGCAGTATAACTAGCGGGAGATACGAGCAGTACTTC. This codes for CASSITSGRYEQYF.

This sequence joins TRBV10-3 and TRBJ2-2, with D perhaps TRBD2 (6 bases). Trimming took off 6 bases at V and 4 bases at J, with 21 bases between the two ends. The CDR3 spans 17 residues. CDR1 and CDR2 (germline): ENHRY, SYGVKD. The CDR3 protein is CAIRIGPTFGGTGELFF. CDR3 bases: TGTGCCATCAGAATAGGACCGACCTTCGGGGGCACCGGGGAGCTGTTTTTT.

CDR3 loop: CASSLSQVSSGNTIYF. In DNA, the CDR3 is TGTGCCAGCAGCTTATCCCAGGTCTCCTCTGGAAACACCATATATTTT. The V gene is TRBV7-2, the J gene TRBJ1-3, with D unresolved. V dropped 2 bases and J dropped 0 bases, with 11 bases sitting between them. Germline V gives CDR1 SGHTA, CDR2 FQGNSA. This CDR3 has 16 residues. The whole variable domain, filled in from reference TRBV7-2 and TRBJ1-3, reads GAGVSQSPSNKVTEKGKDVELRCDPISGHTALYWYRQSLGQGLEFLIYFQGNSAPDKSGLPSDRFSAERTGGSVSTLTIQRTQQEDSAVYLCASSLSQVSSGNTIYFGEGSWLTVV.

The chain joins TRBV9 to TRBJ1-1; 7 positions agree with TRBD1. CDR1 is SGDLS and CDR2 is YYNGEE in the germline V gene. This CDR3 contains 16 residues. Germline trimming cut 0 bases from V and 11 bases from J; bases unmatched to any gene: 16. The CDR3 here is CASSVGQTQRGPRAFF. CDR3 DNA sequence: TGTGCCAGCAGCGTAGGCCAGACTCAAAGGGGGCCTCGGGCTTTCTTT.

CDR3 DNA: TGTGCCAGCAGCTTGGCCGGTGCGCAGGGGGCGTATGAAAAACTGTTTTTT. Residues: CASSLAGAQGAYEKLFF. V is TRBV5-6 and J is TRBJ1-4, with 8 bases aligning to TRBD1. V lost 0 bases, J lost 6 bases, and 10 bases stayed unmatched. Germline CDR1 reads SGHDT; CDR2 reads YYEEEE. This CDR3 spans 17 amino acids.

The rearrangement joins TRBV6-1 to TRBJ2-2, with D perhaps matching TRBD2 (6 bases). This CDR3 region has 14 residues. The ends were cut back, 6 bases at V and 6 bases at J, with 14 bases in the middle. Germline-derived CDR1 and CDR2 are MNHNS and SASEGT. The CDR3 DNA follows: TGTGCCAGCAGGACCGGGACTGGGGCCGGGGAGCTGTTTTTT. This translates into CASRTGTGAGELFF.

DNA for the CDR3: TGCAGCGTTGCCACAACAGGGGTCGGTCAGCCCCAGCATTTT. This codes for CSVATTGVGQPQHF. The chain uses TRBV29-1 and TRBJ1-5; 7 nucleotides agree with TRBD1. Germline V CDR1 and CDR2: SQVTM, ANQGSEA. The CDR3 is 14 amino acids. With 4 bases clipped from V and 6 bases from J, the junction kept 9 bases outside the gene matches.